This section outlines one T cell receptor (beta chain) sequence together with its context. Its specific antigen is unknown. Base qualities are not provided; no much larger clone lies one nucleotide away. The data belong to a study of beta chain features in type 1 diabetes (dated by TCRdb to the late 2010s). Study-wide context: Mean age, gender distribution, total cell number and subset yield were not different between patients and healthy donors. In the study, TCRB repertoires of sorted circulating CD4+ T cell subsets from recently diagnosed type 1 diabetes patients were compared with those of matched healthy donors. Regulatory and stem cell-like memory subsets were obtained from only 8 patients and about 8 healthy donors, while naive and central memory subsets were obtained from all 30 or so donors. Across all samples, 90 million to 130 million sorted cells were examined, and cell number per subset correlated strongly with RNA yield.

The entire isolated RNA was reverse transcribed using the High Capacity cDNA Reverse Transcription Kit, and thus expressed TCRB transcripts were sequenced. Deep immunoSEQ sequencing was performed on naive, central memory and regulatory T cell samples, with an average of around 3.5 million total reads per sample. After sorted cells were lysed in RLT buffer, RNA was extracted with DNase-treated RNeasy Micro or Mini kits, with the choice depending on cell number. To prevent cross-contamination, each cell subset was processed individually, whereas patient and healthy donor samples were processed jointly. The immunoSEQ multiplex PCR was used to amplify TCRB sequences from cDNA, yielding 87-bp fragments that span the CDR3 region. The amplicons were sequenced using the Illumina HiSeq platform. The study's own analysis went as follows. Synthetic template baselines were used to correct PCR bias computationally, reads within Hamming distance 2 were collapsed together, and singletons that could not be merged were discarded. Reads were aligned to IMGT to assign V, D and J genes, CDR3 length, and insertions or deletions at six rearrangement sites. Within each subset, clonotype counts were normalized to the number of sorted cells before true diversity and Gini coefficients were calculated with the tcR R package. The overlap coefficient, calculated on TCRB nucleotide sequences, was used to quantify repertoire sharing. As a proxy for the pre-selection repertoire, out-of-frame TCRB sequences from naive cells were analyzed. TCRdb re-hosts the immuneACCESS table, in-frame sequences only. Its copies lack some clones; in the studies checked, an unresolved V gene accounts for under half of them, and the cause for the rest is not known. The DNA was the basis for D and trimming; V, J and clone size are from that table. The sample includes around 280,000 clones, with around 16% observed a single time. Less than 0.02% of the sample is held by the ten biggest clonotypes.

Findings and caveats that apply to the study as a whole: Because cDNA was sequenced instead of genomic DNA, activated cells with high expression could be over-represented, although the groups did not differ in activation or CD3 levels. PCR might favor shorter templates, but patient and control samples were amplified and corrected together, so any skew would affect both groups equally. HLA sub-analyses involved small numbers of individuals, so any influence of HLA type on TCRB rearrangement remained unresolved. A moderate but significant shortening of TCRB CDR3 length was observed in type 1 diabetes patients in all four CD4+ subsets. Naive, central memory and regulatory TCRB repertoires appeared to be more similar among patients than among healthy donors. At VDJ recombination sites, type 1 diabetes patients had fewer insertions and more deleted nucleotides, which implies abnormalities in thymic rearrangement.

A single peripheral blood draw of 90 to 150 mL on average was collected from each donor into heparinised tubes. A BD FACSAria II and a panel including CD45RO, CCR7, CD25, CD127, CD95 and CD27 were used to sort naive, central memory, regulatory and stem cell-like memory CD4+ T cells. All sorted populations exceeded 98% purity. PBMCs were isolated right away by Lymphoprep density gradient centrifugation and were stained directly, without culture. Samples were stained and sorted in pairs, with one healthy donor and one patient per experiment, so that batch effects were minimized. The CDR3 starts with the cysteine, ends with the phenylalanine, and has 12 residues. The CDR3 DNA has 36 bases and is translated from base 1. A distance of 12 bases separates the germline ends of V and J, which lose 8 bases and 5 bases respectively. The germline V gene supplies CDR1 SNHLY and CDR2 FYNNEI.

The TCR was taken from a man younger than 30 with type 1 diabetes. The specimen sequenced was naive CD4+ T cells from blood. In the paper's terms, the cell subset or site label means: true naive CD4+ T cells. The rearrangement joined TRBV2 to TRBJ1-1; TRBD1 could be the D gene, as 6 bases match. The DNA reads as follows: TGTGCCAGCGATACAGGGTGGACTGAAGCTTTCTTT. Its protein product is CASDTGWTEAFF. When the CDR3 is completed using the reference TRBV2 and TRBJ1-1 genes on either side, the full variable domain is EPEVTQTPSHQVTQMGQEVILRCVPISNHLYFYWYRQILGQKVEFLVSFYNNEISEKSEIFDDQFSVERPDGSNFTLKIRSTKLEDSAMYFCASDTGWTEAFFGQGTRLTVV.